This TCR beta chain was retrieved from a study of shared clonotypes between healthy human individuals. Using immunoSEQ multiplex PCR, the repertoire was profiled, and TCRdb retains in-frame clones only, with some absent. The sample lists about 680,000 clones, approximately 90% occurring once. With V trimmed by 4 bases and J by 7 bases, 11 bases remained unmatched. CDR1 is SGDLS, CDR2 YYNGEE, per germline. The CDR3 spans 16 residues. CD45RO-negative CD8 cells positively selected for CCR7 made up the naive population, which excluded terminally differentiated effector memory CD45RA+ cells. This chain uses TRBV9 with TRBJ2-1, with TRBD2 matching 10 bases. The origin of this receptor is a man under 40 in good health. The sequenced sample was naive CD8+ T cells sorted from blood. The CDR3 loop is CASSPHLAGAVNEQFF. CDR3 bases: TGTGCCAGCAGCCCTCATCTAGCGGGAGCTGTGAATGAGCAGTTCTTC.